The 8 T cell receptor beta chains below all came from one sample that was sequenced in a study of Ad26.COV2.S vaccination and SARS-CoV-2 variants. Libraries were prepared by immunoSEQ multiplex PCR; TCRdb keeps only in-frame clonotypes and omits some of them. This sample has about 470,000 clones, with roughly 91% found just once. The sample's treatment: some 20 received Ad26.COV2.S at low or high dose, single or two shots; roughly five received placebo; per-sample allocation not given. All samples were drawn on day 63, counting from the first vaccine or placebo injection. Sequencing was performed on peripheral blood, taken in a trial of Ad26.COV2.S vaccine versus placebo. Every receptor here comes from a person aged 18-60 years who received the Ad26.COV2.S COVID-19 vaccine or a placebo.

The genes are TRBV19 and TRBJ1-4; no reliable D call. The ends were cut back, 9 bases at V and 3 bases at J, with 14 bases in the middle. Germline CDR1 reads LNHDA; CDR2 reads SQIVND (reference sequence). The CDR3 spans 14 residues. CDR3 DNA sequence: TGTGCCAGCGCCCCTGTTACGGCTAATGAAAAACTGTTTTTT. Encoded protein: CASAPVTANEKLFF. Combining the CDR3 with reference TRBV19 and TRBJ1-4 gives the whole variable domain DGGITQSPKYLFRKEGQNVTLSCEQNLNHDAMYWYRQDPGQGLRLIYYSQIVNDFQKGDIAEGYSVSREKKESFPLTVTSAQKNPTAFYLCASAPVTANEKLFFGSGTQLSVL.

The V gene is TRBV4-3, the J gene TRBJ2-7, with 10 bases fitting TRBD2. J gave up 5 bases and V 0 bases, and 7 bases lay outside the gene matches. The CDR3 is made up of 16 amino acids. Germline CDR1 and CDR2: LGHNA and YSLEER. CDR3 in DNA: TGCGCCAGCAGCCAAGATGGGCTAGCGGGAGCCGACGAGCAGTACTTC. Encoded protein: CASSQDGLAGADEQYF.

The gene calls are TRBV10-3 and TRBJ2-5; D possibly uses TRBD1 or TRBD2 (5 bases each). The CDR3 is 14 residues long. The germline V gene has CDR1 ENHRY and CDR2 SYGVKD. The V end lost 4 bases, the J end lost 3 bases, and 12 bases lay between the germline ends. The CDR3 nucleotides are TGTGCCATCAGTGGGATACGAGGGGAAGAGACCCAGTACTTC. This sequence encodes CAISGIRGEETQYF.

This clone was detected only once. The V call is TRBV9, the J call TRBJ2-1; D unclear. The CDR3 spans 15 residues. Trimming stripped 0 bases from V and 4 bases from J, with 11 bases between. Looked up from germline, CDR1 is SGDLS and CDR2 is YYNGEE. CDR3 protein: CASSVESLRYNEQFF. The CDR3 region has the DNA TGTGCCAGCAGCGTAGAAAGCCTCCGGTACAATGAGCAGTTCTTC. The complete variable domain, with remaining parts taken from reference TRBV9 and TRBJ2-1, reads DSGVTQTPKHLITATGQRVTLRCSPRSGDLSVYWYQQSLDQGLQFLIQYYNGEERAKGNILERFSAQQFPDLHSELNLSSLELGDSALYFCASSVESLRYNEQFFGPGTRLTVL.

This sequence joins TRBV28 and TRBJ2-2; 14 nucleotides agree with TRBD2. The V and J ends lost 9 bases and 5 bases, in that order; junction bases with no gene match: 2. CDR3 length equals 14 residues. Germline assignment: CDR1 MDHEN and CDR2 SYDVKM. This CDR3 is CASGLAGGTGELFF. The CDR3 DNA reads as TGTGCCAGTGGACTAGCGGGAGGAACCGGGGAGCTGTTTTTT.

This clone appeared once. This rearrangement joins TRBV3-1 (or the pseudogene TRBV3-2) to TRBJ2-5; no clear D. CDR1 is LGHDT, CDR2 YNNKEL, per germline (reference sequence). There are 12 residues in the CDR3. V lost 3 bases, J lost 0 bases, and 2 bases lay in between. CDR3 nucleotides: TGTGCCAGCAGCCAGTACCAAGAGACCCAGTACTTC. This codes for CASSQYQETQYF.

This chain connects TRBV9 to TRBJ1-2; D uncertain. The V end was cut by 0 bases, the J end by 7 bases, with 4 bases between. This CDR3 has 11 amino acids. Germline-derived CDR1 and CDR2 are SGDLS and YYNGEE. The CDR3 is CASSVGVGYTF. CDR3 nucleotides: TGTGCCAGCAGCGTAGGGGTTGGCTACACCTTC.

The V and J genes are TRBV19 and TRBJ2-3; weak D call: TRBD2 (5 bases). V lost 1 base and J lost 1, with 9 bases in between. CDR3 length: 15 residues. The germline V gene has CDR1 LNHDA and CDR2 SQIVND (reference sequence). The CDR3 coding sequence is TGTGCCAGTAGTATAGGACTACCCCGCACAGATACGCAGTATTTT. Amino acids: CASSIGLPRTDTQYF.